This T cell receptor beta chain stems from a study of blood T cell repertoires in COVID-19. Authors' processing steps: Scientists estimated how many nucleated cells there were by amplifying reference gene primers. Produced via immunoSEQ multiplex PCR; TCRdb's table is partial and in-frame only. That table is the source of V, J and clone size, and D and trimming were worked out from the DNA. The sample yields 130,000 to 150,000 clones, around 79% seen once. The CDR3 spans 16 residues. V gave up 5 bases and J gave up 0 bases, with 14 bases separating them. CDR1 and CDR2 (germline): KGHSH, LQKENI. Sequenced sample: peripheral blood. The chain carries TRBV18 and TRBJ1-3, with D unclear. The origin of this receptor is a woman in her seventies with COVID-19, enrolled during active disease. CDR3 protein: CASSTAALNSGNTIYF. As DNA, the CDR3 is TGTGCCAGCTCAACTGCCGCACTTAACTCTGGAAACACCATATATTTT.